There are a few counts of the clone carrying this T cell receptor beta chain. Time point in this sample: patch test 2, 6 weeks after DPC sensitization. This sample's treatment: therapeutic diphenylcyclopropenone sensitization with weekly scalp DPC. Trimming took 5 bases from V and 7 from J; bases not matched to a gene: 7. The CDR3 sequence is 15 residues long. The source of the sample is a study of human T cells and chemical hapten exposure. As for the study in general: Investigators sensitized roughly 2 cm by roughly 2 cm of upper inner arm skin with 2% DPC. Application of 0.01% DPC to the upper back was done by patch test, with a reading at 6 days.

Individual cDNA molecules received unique molecular identifiers in the library. Via MiXCR, TCRdb re-called the RACE reads, giving one row per CDR3 protein. The sample holds tens of thousands of distinct CDR3 sequences, about 8.5% seen once. Sample: whole blood, taken in connection with sensitization to the hapten diphenylcyclopropenone (DPC). V gene TRBV12-3 or TRBV12-4 combines with J gene TRBJ1-6; 8 bases are shared with TRBD1. The clonotype comes from a woman aged 50 to 60 with alopecia areata. Some clones in this sample may be carry-over from other donors' samples. The CDR3, as DNA: TGTGCCAGCAGTGTCGCCGGGACAGGAAATTCACCCCTCCACTTT. Translation: CASSVAGTGNSPLHF.